This T cell receptor beta chain was recovered during a study of blood T cell repertoires in COVID-19 (dated by TCRdb to the early 2020s). With regard to the full study: The collaborator samples originated in the United States, Italy and Spain and spanned the acute and convalescent phases of COVID-19. The material from the prospective study consisted of cDNA or gDNA derived from T cells, B-cell-depleted T cells, or PBMCs. The sample metadata nearly always contained a de-identified subject ID, COVID-19 status, age in years and sex. The repertoires were released in a freely available public database intended as a resource for research on the immune response to SARS-CoV-2. HLA class I and class II types, where available, came from metadata supplied by the sample provider rather than from assay-based typing. Samples came from the ongoing ImmuneRACE study (first 160 participants) plus 1,254 subjects from 6 global collaborators. Deeply sampled blood TCRbeta repertoires from subjects exposed to, actively infected with, or recovered from COVID-19 were included in the dataset.

Overall study results and their limits: How much clinical and demographic metadata was included differed by source and by participant, and the metadata was provided uncurated.

Enrolling through a virtual design, the prospective study's participants ranged in age from roughly 18 to 90 years and lived across roughly 23 United States geographic areas. To assign participants to cohorts, the prospective study relied on clinical history that participants themselves reported in a screening survey and a study questionnaire. Each participant in the prospective study had whole blood, serum and a nasopharyngeal or oropharyngeal swab collected by mobile phlebotomists. Over a roughly 2-month period, participants in the prospective study had the option of providing additional blood draws and questionnaires. Before DNA extraction, prospective study blood samples were shipped either frozen or at room temperature. There are 14 amino acids in the CDR3, from cysteine to phenylalanine inclusive. CDR3 DNA is the only sequence kept; it has 42 bases, read in frame from the first base. The CDR1 and CDR2 encoded by the germline V gene are ENHRY and SYGVKD. The V and J ends are trimmed by 3 bases and 5 bases, leaving 11 bases between them.

Concerning this clone: Its recognized antigen is unknown. The input lacks base qualities; no much larger clone sits a single base away.

The immunoSEQ Assay, a bias-controlled multiplex PCR, was used to amplify TCRbeta CDR3 regions from genomic DNA. Turning to the authors' computational methods: The number of nucleated cells in each sample was estimated from the amplification of reference gene primers within the assay. To quantify the absolute abundance of each unique TCRbeta CDR3 rearrangement, sequence reads were collapsed and filtered. Productive Simpson clonality was computed per sample as the square root of Simpson's diversity index over productive rearrangements. In its TCRdb copy, this immuneACCESS table keeps in-frame sequences only and misses some clones. Where compared with another copy, unresolved V genes explain less than half of these, and the others have no known cause. D and trimming come from the DNA, and the V and J calls and clone size come from that table. The sample table contains about 250,000 clones; only one count was recorded for roughly 85% of them. About 9.1% of the sample belongs to the ten largest clones.

The sample taken for sequencing was PBMCs or T cells enriched from blood (not recorded which). The V and J segments used are TRBV10-3 and TRBJ1-5, with the D gene uncertain. The TCR was taken from a woman aged 45-60 years with acute COVID-19. Here is the DNA: TGTGCCATCAGTGAAAGAGGATCGGATCAGCCCCAGCATTTT. Its protein product is CAISERGSDQPQHF.